This T cell receptor beta chain emerged from a study of blood T cell repertoires in COVID-19. Study details: Samples came from the United States, Italy and Spain, spanning acute and convalescent COVID-19.

In the study's own analysis: Reference gene primers were amplified, and this amplification served to estimate nucleated cell counts. The protocol was immunoSEQ multiplex PCR, while the TCRdb copy is restricted to in-frame clones and leaves out a portion. Clone size and V and J calls were adopted from that table, with D and trimming inferred from the DNA. The sample contains hundreds of thousands of clones, 88% of which appear only once. Sequencing was performed on peripheral blood. This receptor was taken from a woman in her 30s with COVID-19, enrolled during active disease.

The DNA of the CDR3 is TGTGCCAGTAGGCTGTCGGTGGACAATGAGCAGTTCTTC. This gives the protein CASRLSVDNEQFF. The chain uses TRBV19 and TRBJ2-1; D uncertain. The CDR3 sequence is 13 residues long. Germline-derived CDR1 and CDR2 are LNHDA and SQIVND (reference sequence). Trimming shortened V by 6 bases and J by 5 bases, and 11 bases separated the two germline ends.